These 20 T cell receptor beta chains originate from one sample sequenced in a study of T cell clonotyping in hematopoietic cell transplantation. Method: immunoSEQ multiplex PCR; TCRdb's copy keeps in-frame clones and lacks some. This table holds around 80,000 clones, almost 97% found once. Time point described: recipient sample about 28 days before transplant, after cytoreduction. The specimen was peripheral blood mononuclear cells, collected before stem cell transplant. These receptors were taken from a woman in her forties or fifties with acute myeloid leukemia. Some clones in this sample may be carry-over from other donors' samples.

This rearrangement joins TRBV30 to TRBJ1-5, with D tentatively TRBD1 (5 bases). Per the germline V gene, CDR1 is GTSNPN and CDR2 is SVGIG (reference sequence). The V end lost 8 bases, the J end lost 4 bases, and 15 bases lay between the germline ends. The CDR3 totals 13 residues. The CDR3 loop is CAMRRGLNQPQHF. The CDR3 nucleotides are TGTGCCATGAGGAGGGGCCTTAATCAGCCCCAGCATTTT. The entire variable domain, with the rest obtained from reference TRBV30 and TRBJ1-5, is as follows: SQTIHQWPATLVQPVGSPLSLECTVEGTSNPNLYWYRQAAGRGLQLLFYSVGIGQISSEVPQNLSASRPQDRQFILSSKKLLLSDSGFYLCAMRRGLNQPQHFGDGTRLSIL.

CDR3 nucleotides: TGTGCCTGGAGTGTACGTGACAGCAACACCGGGGAGCTGTTTTTT. It codes for CAWSVRDSNTGELFF. The genes are TRBV30 and TRBJ2-2, with TRBD1 as a possible D gene (5 bases). Looked up from germline, CDR1 is GTSNPN and CDR2 is SVGIG (reference sequence). This CDR3 is built from 15 residues. With 0 bases removed from V and 2 bases from J, the gap between germline ends came to 10 bases.

V usage is TRBV5-8 and J usage is TRBJ1-5; a possible D gene is TRBD1 (5 bases). The CDR3 spans 14 residues. The V and J ends lost 4 bases and 9 bases respectively, with 17 bases between them. Germline CDR1 is SGHTS and CDR2 is YDEGEE. The CDR3 region is CASSPGWGIGPQHF. DNA of the CDR3: TGTGCCAGCAGCCCCGGTTGGGGGATCGGGCCCCAGCATTTT.

This clone was counted once. This chain links TRBV9 with TRBJ2-5; 13 bases agree with TRBD2. The germline gives CDR1 SGDLS, CDR2 YYNGEE. The ends lost 0 bases at V and 4 bases at J; junction bases unmatched: 0. The CDR3 is 15 residues long. The CDR3 DNA reads as TGTGCCAGCAGCGTAGGACTAGCGGGAGGAGAGACCCAGTACTTC. The encoded protein is CASSVGLAGGETQYF.

This chain uses TRBV10-3 with TRBJ1-2; D might be TRBD1 (6 bases). The CDR3 runs 13 residues. The germline CDR1 and CDR2 sequences are ENHRY and SYGVKD. V was clipped by 2 bases and J by 4 bases, with 8 bases between them. The CDR3 spells CAISEGQPYGYTF. The CDR3 coding sequence is TGTGCCATCAGTGAGGGACAGCCCTATGGCTACACCTTC.

The V and J genes are TRBV5-5 and TRBJ2-2; no clear D. Trimming removed 0 bases from V and 0 bases from J, with 9 bases in between. CDR3 size: 16 residues. CDR1 and CDR2 (germline): SGHKS, YYEKEE (reference sequence). This CDR3 reads CASSLVPRPNTGELFF. The CDR3 DNA follows: TGTGCCAGCAGCTTGGTTCCCAGACCGAACACCGGGGAGCTGTTTTTT.

V and J are TRBV19 and TRBJ2-1; 7 nucleotides match TRBD1. CDR3 length equals 15 residues. With 3 bases clipped from V and 9 bases from J, the junction kept 11 bases outside the gene matches. Germline lookup yields CDR1 LNHDA and CDR2 SQIVND (reference sequence). In DNA, the CDR3 is TGTGCCAGTAGTATTTGGCAGAGGGGGCGAGGTGAGCAGTTCTTC. This gives the protein CASSIWQRGRGEQFF.

This chain connects TRBV11-2 to TRBJ1-1; D remains unclear. Germline CDR1 is SGHAT and CDR2 is FQNNGV. The length of the CDR3 is 17 residues. Trimming removed 2 bases at V and 0 bases at J, with 16 bases between. In nucleotides, the CDR3 is TGTGCCAGCAGCTTATTTATAGGATCGTGGGTGAACACTGAAGCTTTCTTT. Amino acid sequence: CASSLFIGSWVNTEAFF.

The chain has TRBV20-1 and TRBJ1-1; D not resolved. Per the germline V gene, CDR1 is DFQATT and CDR2 is SNEGSKA (reference sequence). Between the trimmed V and J ends, which lost 1 base and 6 bases, there was a span of 6 bases. The CDR3 contains 11 residues. The CDR3 DNA reads TGCAGTGCTAGAGTAGTGTCTGAAGCTTTCTTT. Residues: CSARVVSEAFF.

As DNA, the CDR3 is TGTGCCAGTAGTCCCAGGCAGTCCCCCGGAGGCAATCAGCCCCAGCATTTT. This translates into CASSPRQSPGGNQPQHF. This sequence joins TRBV19 and TRBJ1-5; D ambiguous. The germline V and J ends were trimmed by 5 bases and 2 bases, with 19 bases remaining between them. The CDR3 runs to 17 residues. Germline-derived CDR1 and CDR2 are LNHDA and SQIVND (reference sequence).

This clone has a single count. The chain has TRBV19 and TRBJ1-1; D is uncertain. Trimming shortened V by 7 bases and J by 1 base, and 10 bases separated the two germline ends. Germline lookup yields CDR1 LNHDA and CDR2 SQIVND (reference sequence). The CDR3 has 13 amino acids. The DNA of the CDR3 is TGTGCCAGTACAGCATTCCCGAACACTGAAGCTTTCTTT. It encodes CASTAFPNTEAFF.

V and J are TRBV28 and TRBJ2-7, with D perhaps matching TRBD1 or TRBD2 (6 bases each). Trimming removed 4 bases from V and 0 bases from J, with 13 bases in between. The CDR3 runs 15 residues. Germline V gene data show CDR1 as MDHEN and CDR2 as SYDVKM. This CDR3 reads CASSSGAGSSYEQYF. CDR3 DNA: TGTGCCAGCAGTTCGGGGGCCGGGAGCTCCTACGAGCAGTACTTC.

CDR3 DNA sequence: TGTGCCAGCAGTGAAACTAGCGGCACAGATACGCAGTATTTT. It encodes CASSETSGTDTQYF. This chain links TRBV6-4 with TRBJ2-3, with TRBD2 identical over 7 bases. CDR1 is MRHNA and CDR2 is SNTAGT in the germline V gene. The CDR3 loop spans 14 amino acids. V trimming: 3 bases; J trimming: 1 base; junction bases outside the gene matches: 1.

This chain connects TRBV2 to TRBJ2-1; possible D gene TRBD2, 5 bases. The V end was cut by 7 bases, the J end by 0 bases, with 10 bases between. The CDR3 consists of 14 residues. Germline CDR1 is SNHLY and CDR2 is FYNNEI. The CDR3: CASTRGSSYNEQFF. CDR3 coding DNA: TGTGCCAGCACTCGGGGAAGCTCCTACAATGAGCAGTTCTTC.

V and J are TRBV7-8 and TRBJ1-5; TRBD1 agrees at 10 bases. CDR3 length: 16 residues. The V and J ends lost 4 bases and 6 bases, in that order; junction bases with no gene match: 9. Germline V gene data show CDR1 as SGHVS and CDR2 as FQNEAQ. In nucleotides, the CDR3 is TGTGCCAGCAGCTCCCGGGGACAGGGGACGGGTCAGCCCCAGCATTTT. Translated, it gives CASSSRGQGTGQPQHF. The full variable domain, in which reference TRBV7-8 and TRBJ1-5 provide the parts outside the CDR3, is GAGVSQSPRYKVAKRGQDVALRCDPISGHVSLFWYQQALGQGPEFLTYFQNEAQLDKSGLPSDRFFAERPEGSVSTLKIQRTQQEDSAVYLCASSSRGQGTGQPQHFGDGTRLSIL.

The chain carries TRBV27 and TRBJ1-2; maybe TRBD1 (5 bases). V shed 6 bases and J shed 4 bases, with 15 bases lying between them. The germline CDR1 and CDR2 sequences are MNHEY and SMNVEV (reference sequence). This CDR3 has 14 amino acids. The CDR3 coding sequence is TGTGCCAGCAGGGCTCGAGGGGAGGGCTATGGCTACACCTTC. It yields the protein CASRARGEGYGYTF.

The CDR3 coding sequence is TGTGCCAGCAGCTTAGGACCGGGGTCGTCCTATGGCTACACCTTC. This sequence encodes CASSLGPGSSYGYTF. This chain connects TRBV11-2 to TRBJ1-2; unclear D gene. CDR1 is SGHAT and CDR2 is FQNNGV in the germline V gene. V lost 1 base and J 4 bases, leaving 13 bases between the germline ends. The length of the CDR3 is 15 residues.

This rearrangement joins TRBV19 to TRBJ1-6; D gene uncertain. V lost 3 bases and J 10 bases, leaving 10 bases between the germline ends. This CDR3 comprises 13 residues. Germline CDR1 is LNHDA and CDR2 is SQIVND (reference sequence). The CDR3 is CASSMGYGSPLHF. Here the CDR3 DNA reads TGTGCCAGTAGTATGGGGTATGGGTCACCCCTCCACTTT. Full variable domain (rest looked up from reference TRBV19 and TRBJ1-6): DGGITQSPKYLFRKEGQNVTLSCEQNLNHDAMYWYRQDPGQGLRLIYYSQIVNDFQKGDIAEGYSVSREKKESFPLTVTSAQKNPTAFYLCASSMGYGSPLHFGNGTRLTVT.

This rearrangement joins TRBV19 to TRBJ2-5; 12 bases align to TRBD2. This CDR3 has 15 amino acids. V trimming: 3 bases; J trimming: 7 bases; junction bases outside the gene matches: 6. Germline V lookup: CDR1 LNHDA, CDR2 SQIVND (reference sequence). CDR3 in amino acids: CASSISQTSGGTQYF. CDR3 nucleotides: TGTGCCAGTAGTATTTCCCAGACTAGCGGGGGGACCCAGTACTTC. Based on the CDR3 plus reference TRBV19 and TRBJ2-5, the full variable domain is DGGITQSPKYLFRKEGQNVTLSCEQNLNHDAMYWYRQDPGQGLRLIYYSQIVNDFQKGDIAEGYSVSREKKESFPLTVTSAQKNPTAFYLCASSISQTSGGTQYFGPGTRLLVL.

The chain is built from TRBV4-2 and TRBJ1-5; TRBD1 agrees at 10 bases. In germline, CDR1 is LGHNA, CDR2 YNFKEQ. The CDR3 length is 14 residues. V lost 4 bases to trimming and J lost 7 bases; unmatched junction nucleotides: 4. CDR3 loop: CASSPGTGVQPQHF. In nucleotides, the CDR3 is TGTGCCAGCAGCCCCGGGACAGGGGTACAGCCCCAGCATTTT.